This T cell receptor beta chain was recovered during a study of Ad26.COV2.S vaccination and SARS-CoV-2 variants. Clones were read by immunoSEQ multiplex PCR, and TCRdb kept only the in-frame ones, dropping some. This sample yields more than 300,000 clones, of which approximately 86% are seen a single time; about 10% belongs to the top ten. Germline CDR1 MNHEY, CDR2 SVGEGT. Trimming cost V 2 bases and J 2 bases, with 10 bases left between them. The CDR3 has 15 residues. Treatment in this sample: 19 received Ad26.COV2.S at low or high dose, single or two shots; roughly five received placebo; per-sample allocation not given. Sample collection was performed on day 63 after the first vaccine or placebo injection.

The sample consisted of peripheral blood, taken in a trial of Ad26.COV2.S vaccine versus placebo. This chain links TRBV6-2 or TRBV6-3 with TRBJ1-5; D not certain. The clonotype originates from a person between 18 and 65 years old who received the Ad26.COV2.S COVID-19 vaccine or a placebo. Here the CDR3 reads CASSYPWEGNQPQHF. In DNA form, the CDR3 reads TGTGCCAGCAGTTACCCTTGGGAGGGCAATCAGCCCCAGCATTTT.